This entry lists 13 T cell receptor beta chains sequenced from one sample in a study of blood T cell repertoires in COVID-19. TCRdb's copy holds only in-frame clones and misses some; the assay was immunoSEQ multiplex PCR. The sample lists 70,000 to 75,000 clones, approximately 78% occurring once. Sequencing was done on a sample of peripheral blood. The receptors were sampled from a woman older than 75 with active or convalescent COVID-19.

The V gene is TRBV19, the J gene TRBJ2-7; TRBD2 aligns across 11 bases. There are 16 residues in the CDR3. V shed 2 bases and J 0 bases; nucleotides not matched to a gene: 3. CDR1 LNHDA and CDR2 SQIVND come from the germline V gene (reference sequence). The CDR3 here is CASSILTSGGSYEQYF. The CDR3 DNA follows: TGTGCCAGTAGTATACTAACTAGCGGGGGCTCCTACGAGCAGTACTTC. Full variable domain (outside the CDR3, taken from reference TRBV19 and TRBJ2-7): DGGITQSPKYLFRKEGQNVTLSCEQNLNHDAMYWYRQDPGQGLRLIYYSQIVNDFQKGDIAEGYSVSREKKESFPLTVTSAQKNPTAFYLCASSILTSGGSYEQYFGPGTRLTVT.

The J gene is TRBJ2-3, the V gene TRBV2; 14 nucleotides line up with TRBD2. The germline V gene encodes CDR1 SNHLY and CDR2 FYNNEI. The CDR3 has 14 residues. With 5 bases clipped from V and 6 bases from J, the junction kept 1 base outside the gene matches. The CDR3, as DNA: TGTGCCAGCAGTTGGACTAGCGGGAGGGATACGCAGTATTTT. It yields the protein CASSWTSGRDTQYF.

This chain uses TRBV29-1 with TRBJ2-1, with TRBD2 as a possible D gene (5 bases). The CDR3 totals 14 residues. Germline loops: CDR1 SQVTM, CDR2 ANQGSEA. V lost 4 bases and J lost 0, with 10 bases in between. CDR3: CSVGQRSSYNEQFF. The CDR3 bases are TGCAGCGTTGGTCAGCGGAGCTCCTACAATGAGCAGTTCTTC.

V is TRBV7-2 and J is TRBJ2-7; a possible D gene is TRBD1 (5 bases). Trimming stripped 4 bases from V and 3 bases from J, with 13 bases between. CDR3 length: 14 residues. Germline CDR1 and CDR2: SGHTA and FQGNSA. In nucleotides, the CDR3 is TGTGCCAGCAGCTCCCTGGGGCAGATCTACGAGCAGTACTTC. Encoded protein: CASSSLGQIYEQYF.

This clone was seen a handful of times. The chain links TRBV30 to TRBJ2-3, with TRBD2 matching 7 bases. Looked up from germline, CDR1 is GTSNPN and CDR2 is SVGIG (reference sequence). The trim removed 3 bases at V and 3 bases at J, leaving 6 bases unmatched. The CDR3 is made up of 14 amino acids. CDR3 protein: CAWSPSGVTDTQYF. In DNA form, the CDR3 reads TGTGCCTGGAGCCCAAGCGGGGTTACAGATACGCAGTATTTT.

In DNA, the CDR3 is TGTGCCAGCAGATTTAACAGGGAAGGGAATTCACCCCTCCACTTT. Translated, it gives CASRFNREGNSPLHF. The chain links TRBV6-5 to TRBJ1-6; D is perhaps TRBD1 (6 bases). The CDR3 extends over 15 amino acids. Trimming took off 6 bases at V and 7 bases at J, with 16 bases between the two ends. From germline, CDR1 is MNHEY and CDR2 SVGAGI.

The chain carries TRBV19 and TRBJ1-3, with TRBD1 identical over 7 bases. V shed 6 bases, J shed 2 bases, and the junction held 10 bases outside the gene matches. The germline CDR1 and CDR2 sequences are LNHDA and SQIVND (reference sequence). This CDR3 has 16 amino acids. The CDR3: CASRPTTGLTGNTIYF. The CDR3, as DNA: TGTGCCAGTAGGCCTACGACAGGGCTTACTGGAAACACCATATATTTT.

The CDR3 here is CASSNTGVSHEQYF. For the CDR3, the DNA is TGTGCCAGTAGTAATACAGGGGTGTCCCACGAGCAGTACTTC. The chain carries TRBV19 and TRBJ2-7, with 7 nucleotides matching TRBD1. CDR1 and CDR2 from the germline V gene are LNHDA and SQIVND (reference sequence). The CDR3 is 14 residues long. Unmatched junction bases numbered 8, after V lost 4 bases and J lost 5 bases.

V and J are TRBV15 and TRBJ2-3, with D possibly being TRBD2 (5 bases). CDR3 length equals 13 residues. Germline V gives CDR1 LNHNV, CDR2 YYDKDF (reference sequence). Trimming pared 4 bases from V and 4 bases from J, leaving 9 bases between. The CDR3 DNA reads as TGTGCCACCAGCACTAGCTGGGCAGATACGCAGTATTTT. It is translated as CATSTSWADTQYF.

The rearrangement links TRBV6-2 or TRBV6-3 to TRBJ2-7; possible D gene TRBD1, 6 bases. Looked up from germline, CDR1 is MNHEY and CDR2 is SVGEGT. Trimming left V 4 bases short and J 5 bases short, with 18 bases between. The length of the CDR3 is 15 residues. This chain's CDR3 is CASSSGQGYRDEQYF. The CDR3 region has the DNA TGTGCCAGCAGTTCTGGCCAGGGGTACCGCGACGAGCAGTACTTC.

This chain connects TRBV27 to TRBJ2-3; TRBD2 matches 7 bases. The CDR3 consists of 17 residues. Trimming cost V 4 bases and J 1 base; bases outside gene matches: 11. The germline gives CDR1 MNHEY, CDR2 SMNVEV (reference sequence). The CDR3 DNA reads as TGTGCCAGCAGTTGGTTTGGAGGGAGGGGTGGCACAGATACGCAGTATTTT. The encoded protein is CASSWFGGRGGTDTQYF.

In its sample, this clone ranks as medium-sized. V usage is TRBV27 and J usage is TRBJ2-3; 8 bases agree with TRBD1. Germline V gives CDR1 MNHEY, CDR2 SMNVEV (reference sequence). The CDR3 is made up of 14 amino acids. The V and J ends lost 2 bases and 7 bases, in that order; junction bases with no gene match: 5. The CDR3 DNA follows: TGTGCCAGCAGTTTACAGGGGGCGCAAAATACGCAGTATTTT. It is translated as CASSLQGAQNTQYF.

The sample holds one count of this clone. The chain couples TRBV30 to TRBJ2-1; 8 positions match TRBD2. The germline CDR1 and CDR2 sequences are GTSNPN and SVGIG (reference sequence). This CDR3 region has 11 residues. With 5 bases clipped from V and 10 bases from J, the junction kept 4 bases outside the gene matches. Written as DNA, the CDR3 is TGTGCCTGGGGACTAGCTGGAGAGCAGTTCTTC. It encodes CAWGLAGEQFF. The full variable domain, with the rest looked up from reference TRBV30 and TRBJ2-1, is SQTIHQWPATLVQPVGSPLSLECTVEGTSNPNLYWYRQAAGRGLQLLFYSVGIGQISSEVPQNLSASRPQDRQFILSSKKLLLSDSGFYLCAWGLAGEQFFGPGTRLTVL.